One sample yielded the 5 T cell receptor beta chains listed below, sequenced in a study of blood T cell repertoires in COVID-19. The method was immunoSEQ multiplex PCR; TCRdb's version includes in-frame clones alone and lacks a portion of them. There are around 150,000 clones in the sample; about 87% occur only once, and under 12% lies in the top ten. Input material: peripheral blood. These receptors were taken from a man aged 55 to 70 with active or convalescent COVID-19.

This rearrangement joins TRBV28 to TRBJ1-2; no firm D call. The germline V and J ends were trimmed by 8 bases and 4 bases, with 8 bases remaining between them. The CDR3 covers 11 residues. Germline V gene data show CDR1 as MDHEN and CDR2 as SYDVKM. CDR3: CASGPIYGYTF. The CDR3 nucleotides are TGTGCCAGCGGGCCGATCTATGGCTACACCTTC.

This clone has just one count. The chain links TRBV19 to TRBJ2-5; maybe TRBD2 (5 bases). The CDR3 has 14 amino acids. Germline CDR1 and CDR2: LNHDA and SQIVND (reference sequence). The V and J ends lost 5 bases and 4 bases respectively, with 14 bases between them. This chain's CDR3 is CASSDVYGGETQYF. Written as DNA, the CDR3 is TGTGCCAGTAGTGACGTTTACGGAGGAGAGACCCAGTACTTC.

Here the CDR3 reads CSVDRGPPGTDTQYF. In DNA form, the CDR3 reads TGCAGCGTTGACAGGGGGCCCCCAGGCACAGATACGCAGTATTTT. The chain joins TRBV29-1 to TRBJ2-3, with 8 positions matching TRBD1. This CDR3 has 15 amino acids. J gave up 1 base and V 3 bases, and 6 bases lay outside the gene matches. The germline V gene has CDR1 SQVTM and CDR2 ANQGSEA.

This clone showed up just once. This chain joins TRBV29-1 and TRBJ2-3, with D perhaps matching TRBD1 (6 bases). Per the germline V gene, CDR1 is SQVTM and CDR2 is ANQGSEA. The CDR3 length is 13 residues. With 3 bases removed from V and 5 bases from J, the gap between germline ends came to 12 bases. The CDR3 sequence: CSVESQGLDTQYF. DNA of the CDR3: TGCAGCGTTGAGTCCCAGGGGCTAGATACGCAGTATTTT.

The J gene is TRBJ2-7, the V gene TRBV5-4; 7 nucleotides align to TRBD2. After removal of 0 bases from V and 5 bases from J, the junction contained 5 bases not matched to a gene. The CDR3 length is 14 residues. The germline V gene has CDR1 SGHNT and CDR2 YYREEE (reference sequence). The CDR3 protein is CASSLEAGYDEQYF. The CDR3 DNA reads TGTGCCAGCAGCTTGGAAGCGGGATACGACGAGCAGTACTTC.